This T cell receptor beta chain was found in a study of molecular identifiers for immune sequencing clone quantification. TCRdb itself ran the PCR reads through MiXCR, one entry per CDR3 protein. The sample comprises a few hundred thousand distinct CDR3 sequences, 20% to 25% of which are singletons, and about 0.78% rests with the top ten. This clonotype was counted many times. The CDR3 extends over 18 amino acids. The V end lost 4 bases, the J end lost 0 bases, and 20 bases lay between the germline ends. Germline CDR1 SGHVS, CDR2 FNYEAQ. The chain joins TRBV7-6 to TRBJ2-3; the D gene is possibly TRBD1 (5 bases). The sequence was collected from a human donor in good health. Some libraries in this study had Jurkat cell RNA spiked in. Specimen: naive CD8+ T cells from blood, with Jurkat cell RNA spiked in. Subset noted: FACS-sorted CD8+CD4-CCR7+CD45RA+ naive T cells. The CDR3 DNA is TGTGCCAGCAGCTCAGAAGAATCCAACAGGTTTAGCACAGATACGCAGTATTTT. Its protein product is CASSSEESNRFSTDTQYF.